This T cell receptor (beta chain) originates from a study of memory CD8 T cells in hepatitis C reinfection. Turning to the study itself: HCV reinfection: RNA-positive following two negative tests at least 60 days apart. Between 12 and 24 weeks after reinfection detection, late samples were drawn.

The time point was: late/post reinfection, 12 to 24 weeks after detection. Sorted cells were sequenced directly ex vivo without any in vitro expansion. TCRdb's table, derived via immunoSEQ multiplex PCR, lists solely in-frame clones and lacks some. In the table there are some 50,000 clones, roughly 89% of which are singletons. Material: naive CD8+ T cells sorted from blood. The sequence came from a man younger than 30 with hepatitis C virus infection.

CDR3 region: CASSLVQGTLVMDQYF. The CDR3 nucleotides read TGTGCCAGCAGCTTAGTCCAGGGTACCCTAGTGATGGACCAGTACTTC. The rearrangement uses TRBV7-9 and TRBJ2-5; the D gene is possibly TRBD1 (5 bases). CDR1 SEHNR and CDR2 FQNEAQ come from the germline V gene (reference sequence). Trimming took 1 base from V and 10 from J, leaving 22 bases between them. This CDR3 region has 16 residues. Full variable domain (remainder filled in from reference TRBV7-9 and TRBJ2-5): DTGVSQNPRHKITKRGQNVTFRCDPISEHNRLYWYRQTLGQGPEFLTYFQNEAQLEKSRLLSDRFSAERPKGSFSTLEIQRTEQGDSAMYLCASSLVQGTLVMDQYFGPGTRLLVL.